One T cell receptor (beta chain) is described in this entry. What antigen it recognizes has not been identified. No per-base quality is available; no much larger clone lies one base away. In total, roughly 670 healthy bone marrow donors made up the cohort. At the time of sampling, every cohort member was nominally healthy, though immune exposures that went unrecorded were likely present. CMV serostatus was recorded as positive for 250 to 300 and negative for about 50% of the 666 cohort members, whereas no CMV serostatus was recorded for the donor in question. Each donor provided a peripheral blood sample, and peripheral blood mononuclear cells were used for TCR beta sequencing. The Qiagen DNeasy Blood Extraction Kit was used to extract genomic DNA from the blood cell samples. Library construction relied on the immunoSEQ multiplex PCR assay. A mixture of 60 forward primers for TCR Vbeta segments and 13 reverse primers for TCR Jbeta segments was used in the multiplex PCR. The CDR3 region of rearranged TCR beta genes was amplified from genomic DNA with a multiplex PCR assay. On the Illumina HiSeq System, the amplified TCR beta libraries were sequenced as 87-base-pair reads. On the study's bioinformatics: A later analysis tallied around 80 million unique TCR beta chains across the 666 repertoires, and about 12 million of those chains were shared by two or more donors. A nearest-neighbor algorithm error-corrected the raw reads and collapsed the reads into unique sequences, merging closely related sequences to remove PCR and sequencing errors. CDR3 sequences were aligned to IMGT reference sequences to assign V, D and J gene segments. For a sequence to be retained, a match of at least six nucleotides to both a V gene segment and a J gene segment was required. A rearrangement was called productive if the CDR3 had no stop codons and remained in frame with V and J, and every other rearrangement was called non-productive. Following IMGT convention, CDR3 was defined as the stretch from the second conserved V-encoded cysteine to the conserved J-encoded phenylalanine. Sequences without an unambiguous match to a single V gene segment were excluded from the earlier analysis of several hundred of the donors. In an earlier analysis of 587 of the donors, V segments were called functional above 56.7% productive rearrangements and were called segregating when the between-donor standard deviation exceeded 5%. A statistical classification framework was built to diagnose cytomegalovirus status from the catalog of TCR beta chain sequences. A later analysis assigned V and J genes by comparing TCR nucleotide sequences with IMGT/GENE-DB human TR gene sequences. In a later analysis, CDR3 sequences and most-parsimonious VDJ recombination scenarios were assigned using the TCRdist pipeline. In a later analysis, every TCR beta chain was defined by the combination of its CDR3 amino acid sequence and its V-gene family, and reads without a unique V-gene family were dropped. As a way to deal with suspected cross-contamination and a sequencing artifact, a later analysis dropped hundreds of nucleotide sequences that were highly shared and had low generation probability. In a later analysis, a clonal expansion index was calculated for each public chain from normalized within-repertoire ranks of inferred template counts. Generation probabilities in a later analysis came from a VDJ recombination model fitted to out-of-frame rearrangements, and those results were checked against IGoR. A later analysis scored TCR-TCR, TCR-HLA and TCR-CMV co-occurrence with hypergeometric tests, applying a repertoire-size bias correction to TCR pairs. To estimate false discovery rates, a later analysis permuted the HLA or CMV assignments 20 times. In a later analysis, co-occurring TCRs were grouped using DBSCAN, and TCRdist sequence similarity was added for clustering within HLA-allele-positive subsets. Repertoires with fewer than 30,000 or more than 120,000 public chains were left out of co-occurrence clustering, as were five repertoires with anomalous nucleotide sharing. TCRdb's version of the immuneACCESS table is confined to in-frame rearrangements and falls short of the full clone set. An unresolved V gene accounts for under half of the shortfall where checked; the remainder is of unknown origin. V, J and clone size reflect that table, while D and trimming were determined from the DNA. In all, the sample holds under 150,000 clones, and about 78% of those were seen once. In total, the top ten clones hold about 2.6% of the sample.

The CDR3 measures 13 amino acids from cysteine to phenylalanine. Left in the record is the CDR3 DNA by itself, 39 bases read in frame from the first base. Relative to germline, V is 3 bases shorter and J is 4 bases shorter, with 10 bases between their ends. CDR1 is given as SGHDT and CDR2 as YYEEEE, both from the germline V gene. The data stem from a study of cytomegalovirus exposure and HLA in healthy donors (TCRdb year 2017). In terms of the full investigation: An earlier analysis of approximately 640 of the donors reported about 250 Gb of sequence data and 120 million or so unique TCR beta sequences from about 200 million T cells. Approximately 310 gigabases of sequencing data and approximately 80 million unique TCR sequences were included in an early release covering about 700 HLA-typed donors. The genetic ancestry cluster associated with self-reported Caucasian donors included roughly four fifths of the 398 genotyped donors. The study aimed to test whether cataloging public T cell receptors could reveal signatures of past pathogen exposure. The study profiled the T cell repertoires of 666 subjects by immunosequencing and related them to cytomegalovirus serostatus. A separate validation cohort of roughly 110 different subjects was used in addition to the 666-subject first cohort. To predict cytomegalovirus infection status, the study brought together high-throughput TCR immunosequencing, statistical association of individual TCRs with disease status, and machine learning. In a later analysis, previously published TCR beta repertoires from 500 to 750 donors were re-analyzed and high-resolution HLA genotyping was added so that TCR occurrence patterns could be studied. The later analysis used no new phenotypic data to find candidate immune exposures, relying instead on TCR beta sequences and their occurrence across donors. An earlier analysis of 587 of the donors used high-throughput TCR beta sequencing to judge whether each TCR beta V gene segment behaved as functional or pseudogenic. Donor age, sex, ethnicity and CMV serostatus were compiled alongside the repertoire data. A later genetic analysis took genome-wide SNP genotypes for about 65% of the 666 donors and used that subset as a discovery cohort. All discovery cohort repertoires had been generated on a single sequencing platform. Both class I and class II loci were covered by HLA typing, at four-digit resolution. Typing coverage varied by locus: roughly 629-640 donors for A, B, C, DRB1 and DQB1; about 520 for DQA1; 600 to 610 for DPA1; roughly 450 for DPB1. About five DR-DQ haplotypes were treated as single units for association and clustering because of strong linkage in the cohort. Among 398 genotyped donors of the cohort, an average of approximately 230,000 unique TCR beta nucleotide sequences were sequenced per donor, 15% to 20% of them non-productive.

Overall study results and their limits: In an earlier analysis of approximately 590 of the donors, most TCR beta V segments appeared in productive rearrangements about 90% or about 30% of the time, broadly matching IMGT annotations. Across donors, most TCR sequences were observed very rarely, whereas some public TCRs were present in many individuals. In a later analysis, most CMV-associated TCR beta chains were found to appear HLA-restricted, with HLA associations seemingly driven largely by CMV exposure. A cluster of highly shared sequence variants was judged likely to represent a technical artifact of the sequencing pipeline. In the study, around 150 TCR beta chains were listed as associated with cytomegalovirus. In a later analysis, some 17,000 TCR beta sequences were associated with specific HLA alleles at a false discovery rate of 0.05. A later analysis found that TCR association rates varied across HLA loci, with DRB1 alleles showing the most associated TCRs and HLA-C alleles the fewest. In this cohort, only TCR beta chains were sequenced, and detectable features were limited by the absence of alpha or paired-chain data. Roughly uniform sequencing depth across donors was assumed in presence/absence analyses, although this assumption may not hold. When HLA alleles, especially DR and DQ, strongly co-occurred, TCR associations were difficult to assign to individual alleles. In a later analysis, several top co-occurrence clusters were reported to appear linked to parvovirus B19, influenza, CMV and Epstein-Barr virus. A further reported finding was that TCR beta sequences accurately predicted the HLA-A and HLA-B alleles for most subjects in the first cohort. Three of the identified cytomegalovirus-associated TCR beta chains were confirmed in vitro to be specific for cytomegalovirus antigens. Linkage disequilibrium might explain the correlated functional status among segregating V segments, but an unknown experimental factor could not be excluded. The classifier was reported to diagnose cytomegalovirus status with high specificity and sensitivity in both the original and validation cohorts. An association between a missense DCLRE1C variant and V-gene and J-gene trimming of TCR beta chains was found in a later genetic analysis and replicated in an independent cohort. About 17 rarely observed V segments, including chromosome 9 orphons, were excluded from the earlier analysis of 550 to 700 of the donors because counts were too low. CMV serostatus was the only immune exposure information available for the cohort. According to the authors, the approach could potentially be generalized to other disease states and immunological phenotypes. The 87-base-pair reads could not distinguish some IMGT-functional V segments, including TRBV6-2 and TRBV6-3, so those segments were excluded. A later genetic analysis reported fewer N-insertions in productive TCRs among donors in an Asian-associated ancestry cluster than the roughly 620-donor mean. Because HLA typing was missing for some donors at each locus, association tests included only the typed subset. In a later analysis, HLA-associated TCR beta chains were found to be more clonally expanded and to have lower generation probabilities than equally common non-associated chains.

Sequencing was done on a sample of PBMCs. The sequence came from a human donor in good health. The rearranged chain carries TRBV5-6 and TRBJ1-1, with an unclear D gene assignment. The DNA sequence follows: TGTGCCAGCAGCTCCGACCGAGGCACTGAAGCTTTCTTT. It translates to CASSSDRGTEAFF.